This entry lists 27 T cell receptor beta chains sequenced from one sample in a study of vaccination effects on CD4 cells after COVID-19. Method: immunoSEQ multiplex PCR; TCRdb's copy keeps in-frame clones and lacks some. This table holds 40,000 or so clones, roughly 79% found once. No antigen is known for these receptors. Upon completion of 10 to 11 days in culture, CD4+ T cells were isolated. This specimen was CD4+ T cells from PBMCs cultured without peptide, taken before COVID-19 vaccination. All receptors come from a human donor who received a COVID-19 vaccine.

The chain links TRBV27 to TRBJ1-1; D ambiguous. The germline V and J ends were trimmed by 3 bases and 1 base, with 18 bases remaining between them. Germline V CDR1 and CDR2: MNHEY, SMNVEV (reference sequence). The CDR3 is 17 residues long. This CDR3 is CASSFLGLGVRNTEAFF. CDR3 nucleotides: TGTGCCAGCAGTTTTTTAGGGTTGGGCGTGAGGAACACTGAAGCTTTCTTT.

CDR3 coding DNA: TGTGCCAGCAGCCCAAGGACTAGCGGGGAGAAGTCAAGCTCCTACGAGCAGTACTTC. Its translation: CASSPRTSGEKSSSYEQYF. The chain joins TRBV13 to TRBJ2-7; 12 bases are a match to TRBD2. V lost 5 bases, J lost 0 bases, and 14 bases stayed unmatched. The length of the CDR3 is 19 residues. Germline V gene data show CDR1 as PRHDT and CDR2 as FYEKMQ (reference sequence).

The V and J genes are TRBV19 and TRBJ1-2, with 7 bases identical to TRBD1. The CDR3 is made up of 13 amino acids. Unmatched junction bases numbered 3, after V lost 8 bases and J lost 0 bases. The germline V gene encodes CDR1 LNHDA and CDR2 SQIVND (reference sequence). CDR3 region: CASGDRANYGYTF. In DNA form, the CDR3 reads TGTGCCAGTGGCGACAGGGCTAACTATGGCTACACCTTC.

V gene TRBV28 combines with J gene TRBJ2-7; D is possibly TRBD2 (6 bases). Germline V gives CDR1 MDHEN, CDR2 SYDVKM. V shed 9 bases and J shed 2 bases, with 20 bases lying between them. The CDR3 extends over 15 amino acids. CDR3 protein: CASLRDPGGTYEQYF. CDR3 nucleotides: TGTGCCAGTTTGCGGGACCCCGGGGGTACCTACGAGCAGTACTTC.

This clone was seen just once. The chain recombines TRBV5-6 with TRBJ1-1; a possible D gene is TRBD1 (5 bases). CDR1 SGHDT and CDR2 YYEEEE come from the germline V gene. The CDR3 is made up of 16 amino acids. Trimming shortened V by 0 bases and J by 1 base, and 13 bases separated the two germline ends. The chain's CDR3 is CASSLDLGRTNTEAFF. CDR3 nucleotide sequence: TGTGCCAGCAGCTTGGATTTGGGACGGACGAACACTGAAGCTTTCTTT.

This clone is deemed medium-sized. At one end, the junction sequence differs from germline, possibly due to a read error. The V and J genes are TRBV30 and TRBJ1-3, with 8 bases matching TRBD1. Germline V lookup: CDR1 GTSNPN, CDR2 SVGIG (reference sequence). The CDR3 consists of 13 residues. The CDR3 DNA follows: TGTGCCGGGAGAGGACAGGGTCTAGACACCATATATTTT. Amino acid sequence: CAGRGQGLDTIYF.

This clone was seen a few times. The chain has TRBV6-5 and TRBJ2-7; D remains unclear. CDR3 size: 16 residues. The ends were cut back, 2 bases at V and 0 bases at J, with 14 bases in the middle. Germline values: CDR1 MNHEY, CDR2 SVGAGI. The DNA for the CDR3 is TGTGCCAGCAGTTACACCTCCTTTACCAGCTCCTACGAGCAGTACTTC. Its protein product is CASSYTSFTSSYEQYF.

The J gene is TRBJ1-6, the V gene TRBV6-1; D might be TRBD1 (5 bases). Deletions cut 0 bases from V and 3 bases from J, with 9 bases between. The V gene's germline CDR1 is MNHNS and CDR2 SASEGT. This CDR3 contains 16 residues. CDR3 nucleotide sequence: TGTGCCAGCAGTGAAGCAGGGGTGAGCTATAATTCACCCCTCCACTTT. Residues: CASSEAGVSYNSPLHF.

The CDR3 DNA is TGTGCCAGCAGCCAGGCTGACAGGGGCGTGGTGCCCTATGGCTACACCTTC. Translating it yields CASSQADRGVVPYGYTF. The chain uses TRBV14 and TRBJ1-2; 8 bases match TRBD1. J was trimmed by 4 bases and V by 3 bases; bases with no gene match: 13. The CDR3 has 17 amino acids. Germline-derived CDR1 and CDR2 are SGHDN and FVKESK.

This chain links TRBV5-1 with TRBJ2-5; D is unclear. The germline gives CDR1 SGHRS, CDR2 YFSETQ. CDR3 length: 11 amino acids. Trimming stripped 2 bases from V and 2 bases from J, with 1 base between. CDR3 DNA: TGCGCCAGCAGCTTACAAGAGACCCAGTACTTC. The encoded protein is CASSLQETQYF.

The V and J genes are TRBV30 and TRBJ1-5; D perhaps matches TRBD1 (5 bases). The CDR3 covers 13 residues. Deletions cut 3 bases from V and 3 bases from J, with 9 bases between. Germline CDR1 and CDR2: GTSNPN and SVGIG (reference sequence). CDR3 protein: CAWSAGSNQPQHF. CDR3 bases: TGTGCCTGGAGCGCAGGGTCCAATCAGCCCCAGCATTTT.

The chain carries TRBV19 and TRBJ1-1; no definite D call. This CDR3 has 14 amino acids. V was trimmed by 3 bases and J by 2 bases, leaving 10 bases between them. Germline V CDR1 and CDR2: LNHDA, SQIVND (reference sequence). The CDR3 loop is CASSIGQVNTEAFF. The CDR3 DNA sequence: TGTGCCAGTAGTATTGGGCAGGTTAACACTGAAGCTTTCTTT.

This chain uses TRBV5-4 with TRBJ1-1; D is uncertain. V was pared by 4 bases and J by 0 bases, with 16 bases between. The CDR3 runs 16 residues. CDR1 is SGHNT, CDR2 YYREEE, per germline (reference sequence). The CDR3 loop is CASSPISLELNTEAFF. CDR3 nucleotides: TGTGCCAGCAGCCCGATCTCCCTGGAATTGAACACTGAAGCTTTCTTT.

Only a few counts were recorded for this clone. The V call is TRBV28, the J call TRBJ1-5; 7 bases match TRBD1. CDR1 and CDR2 from the germline V gene are MDHEN and SYDVKM. V shed 3 bases, J shed 2 bases, and the junction held 4 bases outside the gene matches. The CDR3 loop spans 15 amino acids. This chain's CDR3 is CASSFNRGGNQPQHF. The DNA of the CDR3 is TGTGCCAGCAGTTTTAACAGGGGAGGCAATCAGCCCCAGCATTTT.

J is TRBJ1-6 and V is TRBV12-3 or TRBV12-4; TRBD1 matches 9 bases. The CDR3 runs to 13 residues. With V trimmed by 5 bases and J by 11 bases, 4 bases remained unmatched. As DNA, the CDR3 is TGTGCCAGCAGTCCCCGGACAGGGGCACCCCTCCACTTT. Its translation is CASSPRTGAPLHF.

The rearrangement uses TRBV6-5 and TRBJ1-1, with D possibly matching TRBD1 (5 bases). V gave up 5 bases and J gave up 1 base, with 11 bases separating them. Germline V gene lookup returns CDR1 MNHEY and CDR2 SVGAGI. The CDR3 is 14 residues long. Here the CDR3 DNA reads TGTGCCAGCAGTACAGGTTATTCGAACACTGAAGCTTTCTTT. It encodes CASSTGYSNTEAFF.

This clone was picked up one time. V and J are TRBV10-3 and TRBJ2-4; tentatively, D is TRBD1 (6 bases). The CDR3 has 16 amino acids. Trimming cost V 4 bases and J 1 base, with 14 bases left between them. CDR1 ENHRY and CDR2 SYGVKD come from the germline V gene. The CDR3 is CAISVGTDRAKNIQYF. The CDR3 DNA sequence: TGTGCCATCAGTGTCGGAACAGACAGGGCCAAAAACATTCAGTACTTC.

This clone was seen more than once but under ten times. The chain couples TRBV11-3 to TRBJ2-5; D uncertain. V was pared by 2 bases and J by 5 bases, with 9 bases between. Germline V gene lookup returns CDR1 SGHNT and CDR2 YENEEA. CDR3 length equals 13 residues. DNA for the CDR3: TGTGCCAGCAGCTTACACTATAGGGAGACCCAGTACTTC. It codes for CASSLHYRETQYF.

A few counts support this clone. The chain carries TRBV28 and TRBJ1-2, with TRBD1 as a possible D gene (6 bases). The CDR3 has 15 amino acids. Trimming left V 6 bases short and J 1 base short, with 15 bases between. Germline V gene sequence: CDR1 MDHEN, CDR2 SYDVKM. CDR3 sequence reads: CASSDGRGINYGYTF. In DNA form, the CDR3 reads TGTGCCAGCAGCGACGGCAGGGGAATTAACTATGGCTACACCTTC.

The V gene is TRBV28, the J gene TRBJ1-2, with 8 nucleotides matching TRBD1. CDR3 length: 14 amino acids. CDR1 is MDHEN and CDR2 is SYDVKM in the germline V gene. V trimming: 5 bases; J trimming: 5 bases; junction bases outside the gene matches: 7. The DNA for the CDR3 is TGTGCCAGCAGTCCGGGACAGGTCATATATGGCTACACCTTC. Protein product: CASSPGQVIYGYTF.

This chain joins TRBV30 and TRBJ1-2; D is ambiguous. V dropped 0 bases and J dropped 7 bases, with 12 bases sitting between them. The CDR3 spans 13 residues. CDR1 GTSNPN and CDR2 SVGIG come from the germline V gene (reference sequence). In DNA form, the CDR3 reads TGTGCCTGGAGTGTGTTAAGGGTTGGTGGCTACACCTTC. It translates to CAWSVLRVGGYTF.

The CDR3 region is CASSLGPLNTEAFF. CDR3 DNA sequence: TGTGCCAGCAGCTTAGGACCGCTCAACACTGAAGCTTTCTTT. This chain uses TRBV7-8 with TRBJ1-1, with unresolved D. Germline CDR1 reads SGHVS; CDR2 reads FQNEAQ. V gave up 1 base and J gave up 2 bases, with 8 bases separating them. This CDR3 spans 14 amino acids.

This clone was detected a few times. This rearrangement joins TRBV3-1 (or the pseudogene TRBV3-2) to TRBJ1-3, with D possibly matching TRBD1 (6 bases). The V end was cut by 2 bases, the J end by 8 bases, with 10 bases between. Germline-derived CDR1 and CDR2 are LGHDT and YNNKEL (reference sequence). The CDR3 consists of 13 residues. Here the CDR3 reads CASSQNRADTIYF. Written as DNA, the CDR3 is TGTGCCAGCAGCCAAAACAGGGCTGACACCATATATTTT.

The chain has TRBV7-9 and TRBJ1-6, with 9 bases aligning to TRBD1. Trimming took 5 bases from V and 9 from J; bases not matched to a gene: 8. Germline CDR1 and CDR2: SEHNR and FQNEAQ (reference sequence). This CDR3 has 15 amino acids. The CDR3 DNA is TGTGCCAGCAGCCGTAGGGGACAGGGCGGTTCACCCCTCCACTTT. Protein sequence: CASSRRGQGGSPLHF.

This clone has only a few counts. The chain couples TRBV5-1 to TRBJ2-2, with a possible D match to TRBD1 (6 bases). This CDR3 spans 15 amino acids. Looked up from germline, CDR1 is SGHRS and CDR2 is YFSETQ. Trimming removed 4 bases from V and 3 bases from J, with 13 bases in between. CDR3 nucleotides: TGCGCCAGCAGCAGGCAGACAGGCTACACCGGGGAGCTGTTTTTT. It is translated as CASSRQTGYTGELFF.

This chain joins TRBV28 and TRBJ1-2; 11 nucleotides align to TRBD1. Germline CDR1 is MDHEN and CDR2 is SYDVKM. With 2 bases clipped from V and 3 bases from J, the junction kept 5 bases outside the gene matches. The CDR3 has 16 residues. The CDR3 spells CASSLPRGQGDYGYTF. The CDR3 DNA reads TGTGCCAGCAGTTTACCCCGGGGACAGGGGGACTATGGCTACACCTTC.

V gene TRBV18 combines with J gene TRBJ2-6; 7 bases are a match to TRBD2. This CDR3 region has 22 residues. Germline CDR1 and CDR2: KGHSH and LQKENI. V lost 2 bases to trimming and J lost 0 bases; unmatched junction nucleotides: 19. The CDR3 nucleotides read TGTGCCAGCTCACCAATGGCCTGGGGTCGCGGGGGAGTCCTCTCTGGGGCCAACGTCCTGACTTTC. It codes for CASSPMAWGRGGVLSGANVLTF.